The source of this T cell receptor beta chain is a study of cytomegalovirus exposure and HLA in healthy donors. Overall study findings and caveats: What TCR beta sequences reportedly achieved was accurate prediction of HLA-A and HLA-B alleles in most subjects. The authors enumerated roughly 180 TCR beta chains as linked to cytomegalovirus.

The length of the CDR3 is 15 residues. In germline, CDR1 is SGHAT, CDR2 FQNNGV. With 4 bases clipped from V and 0 bases from J, the junction kept 4 bases outside the gene matches. PCR amplification relied on 60 Vbeta primers (plus 13 Jbeta primers). Generated by immunoSEQ multiplex PCR, the TCRdb table keeps only in-frame clones and is missing some. The data hold about 160,000 clones, with roughly 84% observed a single time. About this clone: The target antigen is unknown.

The clonotype comes from a man aged 50 to 60 in good health and CMV-seropositive. The chain joins TRBV11-2 to TRBJ1-1, with 8 bases fitting TRBD1. The material sequenced was PBMCs. CDR3 nucleotides: TGTGCCAGCAGCTCCCGGACAGGGATGAACACTGAAGCTTTCTTT. It specifies CASSSRTGMNTEAFF.